Listed below are T cell receptor beta chains from one sample, sequenced in a study of shared clonotypes between healthy human individuals. Repertoires were generated with immunoSEQ multiplex PCR, while TCRdb's copy carries only in-frame clones and drops some. The sample includes around 2,000,000 clones, roughly 95% seen only once; the top ten take approximately 1.2%. Sequencing was performed on naive CD8+ T cells sorted from blood. These receptors were taken from a man younger than 30 in good health. The CDR3 runs from the conserved cysteine through the conserved F or W. A D gene is named only where the DNA matches it firmly. The size entry is marked missing in some rows and otherwise reads once, few, many or a size class.

V	D	size	J	DNA	CDR3
TRBV5-6	TRBD1	NA	TRBJ1-1	TGTGCCAGCAGTTTTGGGACAGGGAACACTGAAGCTTTCTTT	CASSFGTGNTEAFF
TRBV11-2	NA	NA	TRBJ2-5	TGTGCCAGCAGCCCCGGGGGAGGTGGGTCCCAGTACTTC	CASSPGGGGSQYF
TRBV7-2	NA	NA	TRBJ1-5	TGTGCCAGCAGCTTATTGGGACGGAGCAATCAGCCCCAGCATTTT	CASSLLGRSNQPQHF
TRBV5-5	NA	NA	TRBJ1-2	TGTGCCAGCAGCTTGGTCAGGGAGGACTATGGCTACACCTTC	CASSLVREDYGYTF
TRBV13	TRBD2	NA	TRBJ2-3	TGTGCCAGCAGCTTAGGTCTAGCGGGGGCCACAGATACGCAGTATTTT	CASSLGLAGATDTQYF
TRBV27	NA	once	TRBJ1-2	TGTGCCAGCAGTTCGACCGCAGGGGACTATGGCTACACCTTC	CASSSTAGDYGYTF
TRBV28	NA	NA	TRBJ1-1	TGTGCCAGCAGTTTATACACTGAAGCTTTCTTT	CASSLYTEAFF
TRBV6-5	NA	NA	TRBJ2-3	TGTGCCAGCAGTTACTCACCCGGCGCAGATACGCAGTATTTT	CASSYSPGADTQYF
TRBV25-1	NA	NA	TRBJ2-5	TGTGCCAGCAGTGAAAATACTATCCAAGAGACCCAGTACTTC	CASSENTIQETQYF
TRBV27	NA	NA	TRBJ2-7	TGTGCCAGCAGTTTAGGGCCCCCCTACGAGCAGTACTTC	CASSLGPPYEQYF